This paragraph covers one T cell receptor (beta chain) sequence. This entry comes from a study of T cell responses to AZD1222 COVID-19 vaccine. The assay was immunoSEQ multiplex PCR, and TCRdb's table has in-frame clones only and misses some. The data show about 160,000 clones, 85% to 95% seen once. The V gene lost 4 bases and the J gene lost 4 bases, with 16 bases spanning the gap. The CDR3 loop spans 15 amino acids. Germline V lookup: CDR1 MNHEY, CDR2 SVGAGI. The receptor was isolated from an adult who received the AZD1222 COVID-19 vaccine. Sequences were derived from peripheral blood, sampled 28 days after the second AZD1222 dose. V gene TRBV6-5 combines with J gene TRBJ1-2, with D possibly being TRBD1 (6 bases). In nucleotides, the CDR3 is TGTGCCAGCAGTTCATGGGACACCTTAGGCTATGGCTACACCTTC. Translated, it gives CASSSWDTLGYGYTF.